This T cell receptor beta chain was profiled in a study of memory CD4+ T cells and cytomegalovirus serostatus. Per germline, CDR1 LNHDA and CDR2 SQIVND (reference sequence). J was trimmed by 6 bases and V by 4 bases; bases with no gene match: 6. This CDR3 has 14 amino acids. Produced via immunoSEQ multiplex PCR; TCRdb's table is partial and in-frame only. The data show about 82,000 clones, with about 85% seen just once and around 0.77% held by the top ten. Single viable CD3+CD4+CD8-CD45RO+ cells were sorted as the memory CD4+ T cells. V usage is TRBV19 and J usage is TRBJ2-7; 10 bases are a match to TRBD1. Sample: memory CD4+ T cells from blood. This receptor was taken from an adult in good health and CMV-seronegative. CDR3 protein: CASSRPGQGPEQYF. The DNA for the CDR3 is TGTGCCAGTAGTAGGCCGGGACAGGGGCCCGAGCAGTACTTC.